This record looks at one T cell receptor (beta chain) sequence and its context. Its target is not known. The sequenced template was cDNA made from the entire isolated RNA. Sequencing used immunoSEQ multiplex PCR; TCRdb keeps in-frame clones, though not all of them. The profile shows 200,000 to 250,000 clones, roughly an eighth of them singletons. The data derive from a study of beta chain features in type 1 diabetes. Study information: The patients were much like the healthy donors in age, gender and cell yields. The study, taken as a whole, reports: Researchers reported that naive, central memory and Treg TCRB repertoires appeared more similar in patients than in healthy donors.

V lost 0 bases, J lost 0 bases, and 10 bases lay in between. CDR1 and CDR2 from the germline V gene are SGHNT and YYREEE (reference sequence). The CDR3 contains 15 residues. J is TRBJ2-7 and V is TRBV5-4; weak D call: TRBD1 (5 bases). The specimen sequenced was naive CD4+ T cells from blood. The sequence derives from a woman aged 40 to 50 in good health. The CDR3 reads CASSLDQGISYEQYF. CDR3 coding DNA: TGTGCCAGCAGCTTGGACCAGGGAATCTCCTACGAGCAGTACTTC.